The rows below give T cell receptor beta chains drawn from one sample of a study of glioma-infiltrating T cells. TCRdb itself ran the multiplex PCR reads through MiXCR, one entry per CDR3 protein. The sample gives fewer than 200,000 distinct CDR3 sequences, 25% to 35% of which show up once; 20% to 25% is in the top ten. Sequencing used glioma tissue, nonneoplastic brain tissue, or PBMCs (not recorded which). The origin of the receptors is a human donor with low-grade glioma or glioblastoma, undergoing nonglioma brain surgery, or in good health (not recorded which). Each CDR3 is given without its conserved first and last residue. The D gene is left open where the match is weak.

d_call,j_call,v_call,cdr3_aa
TRBD2,TRBJ2-1,TRBV28,ASLGRGSGYNEQF
NA,TRBJ1-1,TRBV4-1,ASSQYTLRVSGEAF
NA,TRBJ1-1,TRBV12-3/TRBV12-4,ASSHWWAEAF
NA,TRBJ2-7,TRBV28,ASSYLRKYGQY
TRBD1,TRBJ2-3,TRBV3-1,ASSPPGTALTDTQY
NA,TRBJ1-5,TRBV18,ASSPGGVGAGGQPQH
TRBD1,TRBJ1-5,TRBV7-2,ASSTWDSPSQH
NA,TRBJ1-1,TRBV10-3,AIRKTEMNTEAF
NA,TRBJ1-1,TRBV24-1,ATTPLENTEAF
NA,TRBJ2-1,TRBV25-1,ASSDRGIYNEQF
TRBD2,TRBJ2-1,TRBV7-8,ASSTGGDNEQF
NA,TRBJ2-2,TRBV5-1,ASSLAAGNTGELF
NA,TRBJ2-1,TRBV7-8,ASSLETSWGEQF
NA,TRBJ2-1,TRBV6-1,ASRIEWGANEQF
NA,TRBJ2-5,TRBV6-2/TRBV6-3,ASTSFGVQETQY
NA,TRBJ1-1,TRBV20-1,SATGGRNTEAF
TRBD1,TRBJ1-1,TRBV6-2/TRBV6-3,ASSYGTGESTEAF
NA,TRBJ2-7,TRBV30,AWRAPATRVYEQY
NA,TRBJ1-2,TRBV6-2/TRBV6-3,ATFLNYGYT
NA,TRBJ2-7,TRBV20-1,SARTGIGIEQY
TRBD2,TRBJ2-7,TRBV6-2/TRBV6-3,ASKPGLAFGEQY
NA,TRBJ2-7,TRBV20-1,SARGQGREQY
NA,TRBJ1-5,TRBV3-1,ASSQDRGPQH
NA,TRBJ2-5,TRBV7-9,ASSSTAQETQY
TRBD1,TRBJ1-6,TRBV7-9,ASSRAFMGQGGSPLH
NA,TRBJ2-2,TRBV4-2,ASSQDHPGELF
NA,TRBJ1-1,TRBV5-4,ASSFGQNTGAF